One TCR beta chain is described in this entry. The entry originates in a study of blood T cell repertoires in COVID-19. Libraries were prepared by immunoSEQ multiplex PCR; TCRdb keeps only in-frame clonotypes and omits some of them. The sample has over 150,000 clones, 88% seen once. Sequenced material: peripheral blood. The receptor comes from a man between 25 and 39 years old with acute or convalescent COVID-19.

This chain's CDR3 is CASSEGTGIPPQHF. CDR3 nucleotides: TGTGCCAGCAGCGAGGGGACAGGAATTCCGCCCCAGCATTTT. The J gene is TRBJ1-5, the V gene TRBV9, with 8 positions matching TRBD1. Trimming at V came to 3 bases and at J to 9 bases, leaving 8 bases not matched to a gene. Germline CDR1 and CDR2: SGDLS and YYNGEE. The CDR3 is made up of 14 amino acids. Filled out from reference TRBV9 and TRBJ1-5, the complete variable domain reads DSGVTQTPKHLITATGQRVTLRCSPRSGDLSVYWYQQSLDQGLQFLIQYYNGEERAKGNILERFSAQQFPDLHSELNLSSLELGDSALYFCASSEGTGIPPQHFGDGTRLSIL.